This T cell receptor beta chain was profiled in a study of blood T cell repertoires in COVID-19. Overall study: Samples of COVID-19 (acute and convalescent) were obtained from the United States, Italy and Spain.

In Cohort 3, a recovered donor had either two negative PCRs, clearance, or symptom resolution. Measured with immunoSEQ multiplex PCR; TCRdb has only the in-frame clones, and not every one. The sample has roughly 200,000 clones, about 87% seen once. The sample was PBMCs or T cells enriched from blood (not recorded which). This TCR was sampled from a woman aged 30 to 39 who had recovered from COVID-19.

The CDR3 region has the DNA TGTGCCAGTCGACAGCGCAACTCTGGAAACACCATATATTTT. It translates to CASRQRNSGNTIYF. The rearrangement uses TRBV19 and TRBJ1-3, with a possible D match to TRBD1 (5 bases). The V and J ends lost 8 bases and 0 bases respectively, with 11 bases between them. CDR1 LNHDA and CDR2 SQIVND come from the germline V gene (reference sequence). There are 14 residues in the CDR3.